This T cell receptor beta chain appears in the sequencing data of a study of long-term antiretroviral therapy in people with HIV. Findings and caveats of the study: Transplant-donor-level diversity was not reached after ART, though diversity increased. Adherence to ART, viral resistance and therapy changes lacked any data.

In the United States, treatment was given to all participants with HIV. Cryopreserved PBMC, at roughly 0.85-10 million per sample, were present before DNA extraction. About this clone: The antigen remains unidentified.

The authors ran the immunoSEQ assay, v3.0, at survey level. The repertoire was sequenced with immunoSEQ multiplex PCR; TCRdb's copy has only in-frame clones and lacks some. The sample yields 20,000 to 25,000 clones, 81% seen once. CDR1 and CDR2 from the germline V gene are MRHNA and SNTAGT. This CDR3 region has 13 residues. The V end lost 7 bases, the J end lost 4 bases, and 13 bases lay between the germline ends. Sequencing was performed on unsorted PBMCs, taken 0.1 years before starting antiretroviral therapy. This TCR was recovered from a man aged 35 to 55 with HIV. The chain combines TRBV6-4 with TRBJ1-1; a possible D gene is TRBD1 (6 bases). The CDR3 DNA follows: TGTGCCAGCAATAAACAGGGAAGCACTGAAGCTTTCTTT. This gives the protein CASNKQGSTEAFF.